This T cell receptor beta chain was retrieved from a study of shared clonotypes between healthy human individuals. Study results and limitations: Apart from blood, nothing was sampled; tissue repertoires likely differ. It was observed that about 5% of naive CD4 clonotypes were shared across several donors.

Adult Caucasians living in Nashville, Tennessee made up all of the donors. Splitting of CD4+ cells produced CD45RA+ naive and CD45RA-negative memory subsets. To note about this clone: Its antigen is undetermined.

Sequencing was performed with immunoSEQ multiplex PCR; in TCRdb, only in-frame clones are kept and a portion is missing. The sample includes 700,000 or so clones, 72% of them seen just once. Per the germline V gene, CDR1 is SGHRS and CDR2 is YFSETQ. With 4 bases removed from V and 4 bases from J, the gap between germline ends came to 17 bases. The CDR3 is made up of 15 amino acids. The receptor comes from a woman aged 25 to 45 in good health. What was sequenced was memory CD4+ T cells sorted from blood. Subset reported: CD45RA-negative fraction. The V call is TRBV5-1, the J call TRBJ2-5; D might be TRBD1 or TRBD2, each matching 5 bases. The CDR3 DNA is TGCGCCAGCAGCCTTCTGGACGGTGGGGGAGAGACCCAGTACTTC. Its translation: CASSLLDGGGETQYF.